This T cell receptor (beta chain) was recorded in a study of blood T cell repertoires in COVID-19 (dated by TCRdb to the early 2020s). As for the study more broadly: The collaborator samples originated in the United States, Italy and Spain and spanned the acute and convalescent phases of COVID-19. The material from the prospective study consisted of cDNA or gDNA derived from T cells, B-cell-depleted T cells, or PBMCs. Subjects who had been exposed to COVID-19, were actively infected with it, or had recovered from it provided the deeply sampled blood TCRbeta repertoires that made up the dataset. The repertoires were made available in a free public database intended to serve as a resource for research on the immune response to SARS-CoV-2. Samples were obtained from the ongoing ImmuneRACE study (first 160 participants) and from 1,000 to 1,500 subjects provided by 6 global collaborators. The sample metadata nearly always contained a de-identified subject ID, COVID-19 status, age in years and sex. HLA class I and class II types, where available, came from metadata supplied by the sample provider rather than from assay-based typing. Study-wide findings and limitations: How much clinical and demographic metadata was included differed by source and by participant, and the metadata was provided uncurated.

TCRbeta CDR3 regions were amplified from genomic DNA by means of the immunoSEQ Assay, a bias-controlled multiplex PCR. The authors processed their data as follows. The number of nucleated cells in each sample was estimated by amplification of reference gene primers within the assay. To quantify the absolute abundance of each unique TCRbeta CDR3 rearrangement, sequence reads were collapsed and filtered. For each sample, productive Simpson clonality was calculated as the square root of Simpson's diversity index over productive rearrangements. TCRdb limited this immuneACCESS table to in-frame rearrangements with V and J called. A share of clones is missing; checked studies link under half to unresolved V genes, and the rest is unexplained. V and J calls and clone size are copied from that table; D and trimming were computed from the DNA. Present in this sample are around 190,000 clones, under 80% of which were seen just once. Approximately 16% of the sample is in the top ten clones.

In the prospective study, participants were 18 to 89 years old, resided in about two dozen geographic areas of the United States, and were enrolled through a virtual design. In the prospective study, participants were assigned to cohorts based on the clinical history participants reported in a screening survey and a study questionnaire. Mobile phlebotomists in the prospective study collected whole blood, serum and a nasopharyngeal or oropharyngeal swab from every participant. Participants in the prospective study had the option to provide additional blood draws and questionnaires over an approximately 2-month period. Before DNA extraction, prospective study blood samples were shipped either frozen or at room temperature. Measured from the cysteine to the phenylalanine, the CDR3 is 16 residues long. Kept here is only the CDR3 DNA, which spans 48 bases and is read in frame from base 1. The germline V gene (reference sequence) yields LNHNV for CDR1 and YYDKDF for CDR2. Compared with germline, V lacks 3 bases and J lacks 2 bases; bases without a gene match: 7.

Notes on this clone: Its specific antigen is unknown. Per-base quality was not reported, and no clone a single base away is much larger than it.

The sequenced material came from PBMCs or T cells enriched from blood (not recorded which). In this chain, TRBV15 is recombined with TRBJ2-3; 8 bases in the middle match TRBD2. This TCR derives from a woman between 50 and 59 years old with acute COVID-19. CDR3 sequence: CATSSEAGGTTDTQYF. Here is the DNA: TGTGCCACCAGCAGCGAGGCGGGGGGTACCACAGATACGCAGTATTTT.